What follows describes a single TCR beta chain. This sample stems from a study of molecular identifiers for immune sequencing clone quantification. A single record per CDR3 protein comes from TCRdb applying MiXCR to the PCR reads. The sample comprises about 330,000 distinct CDR3 sequences, 24% of which are singletons, and around 0.7% rests with the top ten. The TCR was taken from a human donor in good health. Some libraries in this study had Jurkat cell RNA spiked in. The sequencing sample was made of naive CD8+ T cells from blood, with Jurkat cell RNA spiked in. Noted subset: FACS-sorted CD8+CD4-CCR7+CD45RA+ naive T cells.

The CDR3 DNA follows: TGCGCCAGCAGCCAGGCAGGGGGGATCGAGCAGTACTTC. Translated: CASSQAGGIEQYF. The rearrangement links TRBV4-1 to TRBJ2-7; possibly TRBD1 for D (7 bases). CDR1 and CDR2 from the germline V gene are MGHRA and YSYEKL. The CDR3 extends over 13 amino acids. V was pared by 3 bases and J by 6 bases, with 12 bases between.